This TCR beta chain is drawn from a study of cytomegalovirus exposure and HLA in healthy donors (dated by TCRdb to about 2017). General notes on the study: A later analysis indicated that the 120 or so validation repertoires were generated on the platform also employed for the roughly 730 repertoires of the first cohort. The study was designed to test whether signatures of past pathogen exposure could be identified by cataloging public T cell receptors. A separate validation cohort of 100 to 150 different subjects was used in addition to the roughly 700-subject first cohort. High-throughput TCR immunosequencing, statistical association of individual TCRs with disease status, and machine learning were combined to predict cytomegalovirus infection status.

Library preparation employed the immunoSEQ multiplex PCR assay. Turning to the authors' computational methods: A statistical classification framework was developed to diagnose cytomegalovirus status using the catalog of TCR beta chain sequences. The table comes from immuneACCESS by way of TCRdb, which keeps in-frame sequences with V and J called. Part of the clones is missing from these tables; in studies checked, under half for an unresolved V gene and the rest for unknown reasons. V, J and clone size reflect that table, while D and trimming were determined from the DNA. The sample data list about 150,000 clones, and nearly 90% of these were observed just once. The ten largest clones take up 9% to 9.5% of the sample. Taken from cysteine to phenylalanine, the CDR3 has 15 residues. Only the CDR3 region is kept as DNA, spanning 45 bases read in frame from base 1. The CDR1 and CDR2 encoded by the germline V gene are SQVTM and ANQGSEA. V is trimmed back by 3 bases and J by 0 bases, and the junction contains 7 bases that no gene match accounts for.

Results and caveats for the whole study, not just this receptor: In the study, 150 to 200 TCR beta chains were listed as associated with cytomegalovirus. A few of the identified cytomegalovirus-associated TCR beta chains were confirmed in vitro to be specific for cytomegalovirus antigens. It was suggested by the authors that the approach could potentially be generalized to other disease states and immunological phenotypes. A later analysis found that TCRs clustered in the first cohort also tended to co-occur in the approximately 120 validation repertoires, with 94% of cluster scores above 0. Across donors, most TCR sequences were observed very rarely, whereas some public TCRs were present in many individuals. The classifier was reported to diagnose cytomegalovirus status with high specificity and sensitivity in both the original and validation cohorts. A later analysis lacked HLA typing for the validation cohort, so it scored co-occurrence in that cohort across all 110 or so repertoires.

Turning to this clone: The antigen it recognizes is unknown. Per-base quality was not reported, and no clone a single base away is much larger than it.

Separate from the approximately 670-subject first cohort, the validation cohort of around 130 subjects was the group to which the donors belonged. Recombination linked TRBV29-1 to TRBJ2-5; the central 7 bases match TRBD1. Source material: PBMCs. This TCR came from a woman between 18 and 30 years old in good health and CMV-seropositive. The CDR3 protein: CSVDPNRGNQETQYF. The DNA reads TGCAGCGTTGATCCGAACAGGGGAAACCAAGAGACCCAGTACTTC.